This T cell receptor beta chain was profiled in a study of blood T cell repertoires in COVID-19. The CDR3 runs to 20 residues. Data came from immunoSEQ multiplex PCR; TCRdb stores just in-frame clones and leaves some out. The sample records 50,000 to 65,000 clones, around 90% being singletons. This clone was detected once. V gene TRBV21-1 combines with J gene TRBJ2-4; the DNA was not compared with TRBD2, the D call given in the table. TRBV21-1 is flagged as a pseudogene. Sequencing was done on a sample of peripheral blood. The TCR sequence derives from a man aged 45-60 years with active COVID-19. The CDR3 spells CASSKGILPREVKTSDIQYF. Written as DNA, the CDR3 is TGTGCCAGCAGCAAAGGTATCCTACCTCGGGAGGTTAAGACTAGTGACATTCAGTACTTC.